The 2 T cell receptor beta chains presented below share a single source sample, sequenced in a study of control samples from healthy donors and cancer patients. Generated by immunoSEQ multiplex PCR, the TCRdb table keeps only in-frame clones and is missing some. This table has approximately 100,000 clones, about nine tenths appearing once. Specimen: blood. These receptors were collected from a woman aged 18-29 years in good health.

This sequence joins TRBV11-3 and TRBJ2-6; maybe TRBD1 (7 bases). The CDR3 spans 16 residues. Germline CDR1 is SGHNT and CDR2 is YENEEA. Trimming took 4 bases from V and 2 from J, leaving 12 bases between them. For the CDR3, the DNA is TGTGCCAGCAGCTATCCAGGGGGGCCTGGGGCCAACGTCCTGACTTTC. It yields the protein CASSYPGGPGANVLTF. The full variable domain, completed using reference TRBV11-3 and TRBJ2-6, is EAGVVQSPRYKIIEKKQPVAFWCNPISGHNTLYWYLQNLGQGPELLIRYENEEAVDDSQLPKDRFSAERLKGVDSTLKIQPAELGDSAVYLCASSYPGGPGANVLTFGAGSRLTVL.

The chain links TRBV18 to TRBJ1-1; 9 positions agree with TRBD1. This CDR3 comprises 15 residues. Losses at the gene ends were 4 bases for V and 1 base for J; bases not matched to a gene: 4. In germline, CDR1 is KGHSH, CDR2 LQKENI. DNA of the CDR3: TGTGCCAGCTCACTGGGACAGGGTGCGAACACTGAAGCTTTCTTT. It codes for CASSLGQGANTEAFF.